This T cell receptor (beta chain) was captured in a study of shared clonotypes between healthy human individuals. Replicate PCRs for unsorted PBMC used roughly 320 ng DNA (approximately 31,000 T cell genomes). Ten immunoSEQ deep assay plates were used to sequence the DNA of unsorted PBMCs. TCRdb's table, derived via immunoSEQ multiplex PCR, lists solely in-frame clones and lacks some. The sample includes hundreds of thousands of clones, 70% to 80% of them seen just once. The CDR3 length is 16 residues. The germline gives CDR1 SGHTA, CDR2 FQGTGA. Donors were healthy HIV-negative adults without recent acute infections or vaccinations. Donors comprised only Caucasian adults living in Nashville, Tennessee. Worth noting for this clone: The junction and the germline gene differ at one end; a read error may be behind it.

The chain links TRBV7-3 to TRBJ2-5, with TRBD2 identical over 8 bases. The clonotype was recovered from a woman in her 40s in good health. Some clones in this sample may be carry-over from other donors' samples. Material for sequencing was PBMCs. This CDR3 reads CASSQDSGRARETQYF. CDR3 nucleotides: TGCGCCAGCAGCCAAGATTCCGGGAGGGCCCGGGAGACCCAGTACTTC.